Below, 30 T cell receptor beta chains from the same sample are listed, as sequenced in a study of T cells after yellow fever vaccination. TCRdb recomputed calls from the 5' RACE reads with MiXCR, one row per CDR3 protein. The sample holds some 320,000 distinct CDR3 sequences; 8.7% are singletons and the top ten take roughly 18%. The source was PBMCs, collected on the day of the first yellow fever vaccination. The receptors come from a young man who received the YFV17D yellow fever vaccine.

CDR3: CASSYSLAGASYEQYF. In DNA form, the CDR3 reads TGTGCCAGCAGTTACTCGTTAGCGGGGGCGTCCTACGAGCAGTACTTC. J is TRBJ2-7 and V is TRBV6-5, with TRBD2 matching 9 bases. This CDR3 is built from 16 residues. Germline CDR1 is MNHEY and CDR2 is SVGAGI. After removal of 0 bases from V and 1 base from J, the junction contained 4 bases not matched to a gene.

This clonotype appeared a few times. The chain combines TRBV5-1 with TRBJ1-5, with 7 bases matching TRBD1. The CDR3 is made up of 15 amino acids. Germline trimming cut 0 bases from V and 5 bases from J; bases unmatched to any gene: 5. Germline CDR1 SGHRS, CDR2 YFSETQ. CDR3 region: CASSLVGTADQPQHF. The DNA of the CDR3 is TGCGCCAGCAGCTTGGTAGGGACAGCCGATCAGCCCCAGCATTTT.

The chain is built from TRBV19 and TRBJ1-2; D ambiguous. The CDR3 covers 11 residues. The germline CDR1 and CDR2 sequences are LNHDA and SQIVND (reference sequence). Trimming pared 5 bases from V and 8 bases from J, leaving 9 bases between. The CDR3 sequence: CASSPGKGYTF. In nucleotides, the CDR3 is TGTGCCAGTAGTCCAGGCAAGGGCTACACCTTC. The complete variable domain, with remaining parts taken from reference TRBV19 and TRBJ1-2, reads DGGITQSPKYLFRKEGQNVTLSCEQNLNHDAMYWYRQDPGQGLRLIYYSQIVNDFQKGDIAEGYSVSREKKESFPLTVTSAQKNPTAFYLCASSPGKGYTFGSGTRLTVV.

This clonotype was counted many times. The DNA for the CDR3 is TGTGCCAGCACCTCCCTAGCGGGGGGCCCAGATACGCAGTATTTT. It is translated as CASTSLAGGPDTQYF. V gene TRBV7-6 combines with J gene TRBJ2-3; 11 nucleotides agree with TRBD2. V lost 7 bases to trimming and J lost 4 bases; unmatched junction nucleotides: 7. The CDR3 runs 15 residues. Germline V CDR1 and CDR2: SGHVS, FNYEAQ.

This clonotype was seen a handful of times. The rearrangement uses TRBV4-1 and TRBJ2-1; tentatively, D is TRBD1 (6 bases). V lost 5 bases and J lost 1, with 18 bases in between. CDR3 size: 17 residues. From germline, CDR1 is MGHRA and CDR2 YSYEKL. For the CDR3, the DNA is TGCGCCAGCAGCAGCCCGGGACGGACAGAATCCTACAATGAGCAGTTCTTC. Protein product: CASSSPGRTESYNEQFF.

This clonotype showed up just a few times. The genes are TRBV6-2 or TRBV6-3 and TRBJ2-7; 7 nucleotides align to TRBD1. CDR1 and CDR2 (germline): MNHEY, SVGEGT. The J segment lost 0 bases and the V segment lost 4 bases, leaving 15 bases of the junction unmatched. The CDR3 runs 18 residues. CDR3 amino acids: CASSLLNPTGDNSYEQYF. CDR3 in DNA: TGTGCCAGCAGTTTGTTAAATCCTACAGGGGATAACTCCTACGAGCAGTACTTC.

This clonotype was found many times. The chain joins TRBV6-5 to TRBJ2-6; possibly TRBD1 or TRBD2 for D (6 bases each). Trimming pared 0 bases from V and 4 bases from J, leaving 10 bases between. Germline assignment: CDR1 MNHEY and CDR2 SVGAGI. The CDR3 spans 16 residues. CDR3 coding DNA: TGTGCCAGCAGTTACTCGAGGGGGGCCGGGGCCAACGTCCTGACTTTC. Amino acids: CASSYSRGAGANVLTF.

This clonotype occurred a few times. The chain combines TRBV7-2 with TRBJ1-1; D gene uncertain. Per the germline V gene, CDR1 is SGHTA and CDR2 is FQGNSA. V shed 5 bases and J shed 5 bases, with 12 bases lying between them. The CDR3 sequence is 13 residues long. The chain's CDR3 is CASSTRRGTEAFF. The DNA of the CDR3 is TGTGCCAGCAGCACCCGGAGAGGGACTGAAGCTTTCTTT.

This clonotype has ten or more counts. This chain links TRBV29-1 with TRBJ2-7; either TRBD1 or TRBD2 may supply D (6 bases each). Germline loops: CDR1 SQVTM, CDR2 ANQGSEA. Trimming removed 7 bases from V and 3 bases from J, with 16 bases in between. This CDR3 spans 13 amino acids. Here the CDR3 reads CSAGAGGLYEQYF. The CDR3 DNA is TGCAGCGCGGGGGCTGGGGGTCTCTACGAGCAGTACTTC.

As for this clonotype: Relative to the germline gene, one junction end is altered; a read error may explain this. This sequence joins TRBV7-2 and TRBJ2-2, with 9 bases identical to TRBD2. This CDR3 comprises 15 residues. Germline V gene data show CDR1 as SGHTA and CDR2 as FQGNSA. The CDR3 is CVSSGTSSWGGELFF. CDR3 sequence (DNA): TGTGTCAGCTCGGGGACTAGCTCTTGGGGCGGGGAGCTGTTTTTT. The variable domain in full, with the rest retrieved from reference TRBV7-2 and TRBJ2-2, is GAGVSQSPSNKVTEKGKDVELRCDPISGHTALYWYRQSLGQGLEFLIYFQGNSAPDKSGLPSDRFSAERTGGSVSTLTIQRTQQEDSAVYLCVSSGTSSWGGELFFGEGSRLTVL.

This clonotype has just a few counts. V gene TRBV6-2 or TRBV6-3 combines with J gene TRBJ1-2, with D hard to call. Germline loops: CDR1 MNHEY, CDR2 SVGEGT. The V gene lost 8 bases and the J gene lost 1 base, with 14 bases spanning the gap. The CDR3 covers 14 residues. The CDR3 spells CASSDAGFNYGYTF. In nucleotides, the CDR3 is TGTGCCAGCTCGGACGCGGGATTTAACTATGGCTACACCTTC.

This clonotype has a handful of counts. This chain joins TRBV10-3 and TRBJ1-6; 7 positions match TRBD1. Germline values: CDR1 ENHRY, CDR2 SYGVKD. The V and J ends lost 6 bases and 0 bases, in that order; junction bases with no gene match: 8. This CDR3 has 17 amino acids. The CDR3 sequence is CAISGQEVSSYNSPLHF. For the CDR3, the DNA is TGTGCCATCAGCGGACAGGAAGTTAGCTCCTATAATTCACCCCTCCACTTT.

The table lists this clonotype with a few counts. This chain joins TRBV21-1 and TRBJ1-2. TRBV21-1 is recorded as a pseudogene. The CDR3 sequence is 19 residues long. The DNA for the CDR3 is TGTGCCAGCAGCAAAGCCGACGGTCAGCGAATCTTCCCTAACTATGGCTACACCTTC. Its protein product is CASSKADGQRIFPNYGYTF.

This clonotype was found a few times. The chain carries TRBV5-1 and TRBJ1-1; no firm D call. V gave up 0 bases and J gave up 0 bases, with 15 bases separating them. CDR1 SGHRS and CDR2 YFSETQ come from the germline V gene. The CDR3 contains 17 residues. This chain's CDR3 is CASSLAPGAHLNTEAFF. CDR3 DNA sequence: TGCGCCAGCAGCTTGGCGCCAGGTGCGCATCTGAACACTGAAGCTTTCTTT.

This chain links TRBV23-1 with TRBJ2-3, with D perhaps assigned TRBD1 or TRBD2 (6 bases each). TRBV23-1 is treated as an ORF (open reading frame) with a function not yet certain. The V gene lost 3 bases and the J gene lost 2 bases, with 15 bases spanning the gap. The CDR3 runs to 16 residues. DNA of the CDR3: TGCGCCAGCAGTCATGGAACGGGGGCCTTCACAGATACGCAGTATTTT. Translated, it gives CASSHGTGAFTDTQYF.

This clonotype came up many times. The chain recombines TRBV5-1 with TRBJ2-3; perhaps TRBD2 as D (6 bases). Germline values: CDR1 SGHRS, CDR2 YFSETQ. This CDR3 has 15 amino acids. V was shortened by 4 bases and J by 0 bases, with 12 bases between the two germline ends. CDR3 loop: CASSAGPYSTDTQYF. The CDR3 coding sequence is TGCGCCAGCAGCGCGGGACCTTATAGCACAGATACGCAGTATTTT.

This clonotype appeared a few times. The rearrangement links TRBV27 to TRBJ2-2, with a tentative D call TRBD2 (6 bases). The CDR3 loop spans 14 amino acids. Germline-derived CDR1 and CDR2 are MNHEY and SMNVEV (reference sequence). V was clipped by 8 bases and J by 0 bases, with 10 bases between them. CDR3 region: CASGGAANTGELFF. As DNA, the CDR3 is TGTGCCAGCGGCGGGGCCGCGAACACCGGGGAGCTGTTTTTT.

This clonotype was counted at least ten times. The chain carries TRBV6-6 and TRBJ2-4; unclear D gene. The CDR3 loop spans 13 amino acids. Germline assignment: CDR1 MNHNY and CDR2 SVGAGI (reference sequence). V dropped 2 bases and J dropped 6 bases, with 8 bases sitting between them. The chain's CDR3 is CASSYQALNIQYF. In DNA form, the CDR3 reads TGTGCCAGCAGTTACCAGGCTCTAAACATTCAGTACTTC.

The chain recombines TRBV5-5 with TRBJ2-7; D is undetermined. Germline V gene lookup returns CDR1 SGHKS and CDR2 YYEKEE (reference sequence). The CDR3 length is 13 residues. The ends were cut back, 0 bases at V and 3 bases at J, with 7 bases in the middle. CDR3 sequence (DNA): TGTGCCAGCAGCTTGGGGCTCCTCTACGAGCAGTACTTC. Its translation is CASSLGLLYEQYF.

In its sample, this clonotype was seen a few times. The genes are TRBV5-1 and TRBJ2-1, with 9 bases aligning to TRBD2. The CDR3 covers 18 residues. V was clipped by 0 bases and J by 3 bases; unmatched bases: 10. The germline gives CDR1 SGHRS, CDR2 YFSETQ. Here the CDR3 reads CASSLAPSGAPSYNEQFF. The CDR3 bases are TGCGCCAGCAGCTTGGCTCCTAGCGGGGCCCCTAGCTACAATGAGCAGTTCTTC.

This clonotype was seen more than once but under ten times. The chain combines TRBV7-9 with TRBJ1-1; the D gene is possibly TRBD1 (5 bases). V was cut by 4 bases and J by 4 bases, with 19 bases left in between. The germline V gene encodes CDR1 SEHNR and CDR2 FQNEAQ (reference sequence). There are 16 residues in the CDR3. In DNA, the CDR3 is TGTGCCAGCAGCTCTCAGGGCCGGGACGGAGGCACTGAAGCTTTCTTT. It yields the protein CASSSQGRDGGTEAFF.

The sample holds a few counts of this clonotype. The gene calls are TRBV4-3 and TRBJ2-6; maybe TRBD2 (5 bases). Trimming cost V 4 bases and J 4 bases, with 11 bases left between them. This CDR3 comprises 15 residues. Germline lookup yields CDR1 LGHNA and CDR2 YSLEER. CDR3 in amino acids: CASSPRDSGANVLTF. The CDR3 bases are TGCGCCAGCAGCCCCCGGGATTCCGGGGCCAACGTCCTGACTTTC.

CDR3 DNA: TGCAGTGCTAGGTACAGGGGGCCATACGAGCAGTACGTC. Its protein product is CSARYRGPYEQYV. V is TRBV20-1 and J is TRBJ2-7; TRBD1 matches 9 bases. This CDR3 contains 13 residues. V lost 3 bases, J lost 4 bases, and 4 bases stayed unmatched. Germline-derived CDR1 and CDR2 are DFQATT and SNEGSKA (reference sequence).

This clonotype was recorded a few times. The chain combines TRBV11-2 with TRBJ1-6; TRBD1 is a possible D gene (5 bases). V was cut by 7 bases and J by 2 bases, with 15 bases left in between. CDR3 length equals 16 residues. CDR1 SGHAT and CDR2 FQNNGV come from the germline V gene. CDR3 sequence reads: CASTLSQGAYNSPLHF. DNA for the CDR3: TGTGCCAGCACCCTAAGTCAGGGCGCCTATAATTCACCCCTCCACTTT.

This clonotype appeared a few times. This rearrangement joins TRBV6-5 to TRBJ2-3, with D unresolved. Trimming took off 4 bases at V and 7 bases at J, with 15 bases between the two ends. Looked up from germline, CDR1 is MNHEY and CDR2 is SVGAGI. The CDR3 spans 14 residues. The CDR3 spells CASSSLLDGNTQYF. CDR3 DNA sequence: TGTGCCAGCAGTTCTCTCTTGGACGGAAATACGCAGTATTTT.

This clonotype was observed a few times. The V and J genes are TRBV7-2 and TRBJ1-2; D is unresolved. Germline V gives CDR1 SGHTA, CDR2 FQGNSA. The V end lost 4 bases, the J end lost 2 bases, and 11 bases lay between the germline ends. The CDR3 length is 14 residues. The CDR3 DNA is TGTGCCAGCAGCTCACCCCCGTCCAACTATGGCTACACCTTC. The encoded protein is CASSSPPSNYGYTF.

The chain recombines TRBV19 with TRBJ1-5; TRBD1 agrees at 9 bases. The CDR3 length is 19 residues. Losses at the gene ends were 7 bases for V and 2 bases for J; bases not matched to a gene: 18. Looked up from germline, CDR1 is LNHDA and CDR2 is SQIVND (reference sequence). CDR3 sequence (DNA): TGTGCCAGTACCAAAGCCCGGGACAGGGAGCCTAGTGGCAATCAGCCCCAGCATTTT. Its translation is CASTKARDREPSGNQPQHF.

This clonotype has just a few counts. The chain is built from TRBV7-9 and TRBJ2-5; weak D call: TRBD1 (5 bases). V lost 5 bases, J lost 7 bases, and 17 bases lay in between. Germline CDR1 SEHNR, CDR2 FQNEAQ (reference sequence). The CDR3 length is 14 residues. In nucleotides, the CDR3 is TGTGCCAGCAGCCAGCGCTTGACAGACAGGACCCAGTACTTC. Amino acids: CASSQRLTDRTQYF.

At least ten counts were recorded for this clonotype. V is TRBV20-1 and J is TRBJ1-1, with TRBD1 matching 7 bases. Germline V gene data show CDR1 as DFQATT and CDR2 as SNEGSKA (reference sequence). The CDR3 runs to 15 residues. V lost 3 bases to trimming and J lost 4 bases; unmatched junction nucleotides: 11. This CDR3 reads CSASVTGRVGTEAFF. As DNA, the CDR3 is TGCAGTGCTAGTGTGACAGGGAGGGTCGGCACTGAAGCTTTCTTT.

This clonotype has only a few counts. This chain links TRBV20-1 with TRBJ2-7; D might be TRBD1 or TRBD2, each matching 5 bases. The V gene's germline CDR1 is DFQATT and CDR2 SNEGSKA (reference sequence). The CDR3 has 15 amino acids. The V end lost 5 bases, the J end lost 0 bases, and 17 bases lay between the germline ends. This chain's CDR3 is CSAQNPGRNSYEQYF. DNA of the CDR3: TGCAGTGCTCAGAACCCGGGACGGAACTCCTACGAGCAGTACTTC.